Sequencing of this TCR beta chain was carried out in a study of blood T cell repertoires in COVID-19. Study as a whole: Acute-phase and convalescent COVID-19 samples originated in the United States, Italy and Spain. The cDNA or gDNA used as material had been derived from T cells, B-cell-depleted T cells, or PBMCs.

Germline V gives CDR1 SGHTA, CDR2 FQGNSA. The CDR3 sequence is 13 residues long. V lost 6 bases and J lost 6, with 14 bases in between. Only in-frame clones appear in the TCRdb table, and some are missing; sequencing was by immunoSEQ multiplex PCR. The sample lists about 160,000 clones; about 92% were seen once. The V gene is TRBV7-2, the J gene TRBJ1-2; D is ambiguous. Specimen: peripheral blood. This receptor was identified in a man between 25 and 39 years old with COVID-19, enrolled during active disease. The CDR3 DNA sequence: TGTGCCAGCAGTTCCCCGGGTGTGAATGGCTACACCTTC. This translates into CASSSPGVNGYTF.